The 12 T cell receptor beta chains below come from one sample, sequenced in a study of OX40 agonist ivuxolimab in advanced cancers. Profiled with immunoSEQ multiplex PCR; TCRdb holds only in-frame clones, not every one. Found here are about 34,000 clones, around nine tenths of them singletons; the top ten hold 4% to 5%. This specimen was CD4+ or CD8+ T cells sorted from blood, taken in a trial of the OX40 agonist ivuxolimab. The receptors were sampled from an adult with an advanced solid tumor such as melanoma, head and neck, liver or kidney cancer.

This clone was seen only once. The genes are TRBV7-2 and TRBJ1-2; D is uncertain. The CDR3 is 16 residues long. Looked up from germline, CDR1 is SGHTA and CDR2 is FQGNSA. The V gene lost 5 bases and the J gene lost 3 bases, with 19 bases spanning the gap. CDR3 in amino acids: CASSHRTASGDYGYTF. The CDR3 DNA follows: TGTGCCAGCAGCCATCGGACGGCCTCCGGGGACTATGGCTACACCTTC.

V gene TRBV28 combines with J gene TRBJ1-4; D unresolved. This CDR3 contains 13 residues. Germline-derived CDR1 and CDR2 are MDHEN and SYDVKM. V was clipped by 2 bases and J by 13 bases, with 14 bases between them. The CDR3 protein is CASSLQGKFGLFF. As DNA, the CDR3 is TGTGCCAGCAGTTTACAAGGGAAATTTGGACTGTTTTTT. Full variable domain (rest looked up from reference TRBV28 and TRBJ1-4): DVKVTQSSRYLVKRTGEKVFLECVQDMDHENMFWYRQDPGLGLRLIYFSYDVKMKEKGDIPEGYSVSREKKERFSLILESASTNQTSMYLCASSLQGKFGLFFGSGTQLSVL.

V is TRBV6-5 and J is TRBJ1-2, with 8 bases fitting TRBD1. The V gene's germline CDR1 is MNHEY and CDR2 SVGAGI. CDR3 length: 14 residues. After removal of 4 bases from V and 5 bases from J, the junction contained 6 bases not matched to a gene. CDR3 loop: CASSSTGVGYGYTF. As DNA, the CDR3 is TGTGCCAGCAGTTCGACAGGGGTTGGGTATGGCTACACCTTC.

The J gene is TRBJ2-5, the V gene TRBV2; 8 bases are a match to TRBD2. The V and J ends lost 4 bases and 8 bases, in that order; junction bases with no gene match: 12. The CDR3 is 15 residues long. Germline values: CDR1 SNHLY, CDR2 FYNNEI. The CDR3, as DNA: TGTGCCAGCAGTGGGTCTAGCGGGCGGTTAACCACCCAGTACTTC. Translated, it gives CASSGSSGRLTTQYF.

J is TRBJ1-5 and V is TRBV28, with 7 bases identical to TRBD1. Germline CDR1 reads MDHEN; CDR2 reads SYDVKM. The length of the CDR3 is 17 residues. Trimming took 5 bases from V and 0 from J; bases not matched to a gene: 10. The CDR3, as DNA: TGTGCCAGCAGTGGGGGGGGACAGCTTTATAGCAATCAGCCCCAGCATTTT. It codes for CASSGGGQLYSNQPQHF.

The J gene is TRBJ2-1, the V gene TRBV7-2, with a tentative D call TRBD2 (7 bases). CDR3 size: 15 residues. The V gene lost 5 bases and the J gene lost 7 bases, with 18 bases spanning the gap. The germline V gene has CDR1 SGHTA and CDR2 FQGNSA. The CDR3 is CASSLWFGGANEQFF. DNA of the CDR3: TGTGCCAGCAGCCTCTGGTTTGGGGGGGCTAATGAGCAGTTCTTC.

The CDR3 DNA follows: TGTGCCAGCCTGGACTATCCGAACACCGGGGAGCTGTTTTTT. This encodes CASLDYPNTGELFF. The rearrangement uses TRBV6-1 and TRBJ2-2, with a tentative D call TRBD2 (6 bases). CDR1 MNHNS and CDR2 SASEGT come from the germline V gene. The CDR3 spans 14 residues. Trimming cost V 8 bases and J 0 bases, with 10 bases left between them.

This chain uses TRBV6-5 with TRBJ2-3, with TRBD2 identical over 10 bases. CDR3 length: 15 amino acids. After removal of 10 bases from V and 1 base from J, the junction contained 8 bases not matched to a gene. The V gene's germline CDR1 is MNHEY and CDR2 SVGAGI. The CDR3 is CANRGLAAGTDTQYF. The CDR3 DNA reads as TGTGCCAACAGAGGACTAGCGGCGGGCACAGATACGCAGTATTTT.

The chain recombines TRBV5-4 with TRBJ2-2; TRBD1 is a possible D gene (5 bases). Germline-derived CDR1 and CDR2 are SGHNT and YYREEE (reference sequence). Trimming pared 5 bases from V and 7 bases from J, leaving 12 bases between. The CDR3 totals 13 residues. CDR3 in amino acids: CASRKGPDGELFF. The CDR3 DNA reads TGTGCCAGCAGAAAGGGGCCTGACGGGGAGCTGTTTTTT.

V usage is TRBV28 and J usage is TRBJ2-7; D not resolved. The CDR3 contains 14 residues. Per the germline V gene, CDR1 is MDHEN and CDR2 is SYDVKM. V was shortened by 6 bases and J by 2 bases, with 14 bases between the two germline ends. In DNA form, the CDR3 reads TGTGCCAGCAGCGTGCCGGGTAGGGCCTACGAGCAGTACTTC. Translated: CASSVPGRAYEQYF.

The chain carries TRBV20-1 and TRBJ2-7; D not resolved. This CDR3 comprises 11 residues. V was pared by 3 bases and J by 2 bases, with 5 bases between. Germline CDR1 DFQATT, CDR2 SNEGSKA (reference sequence). The CDR3 nucleotides are TGCAGTGCTAGCGGAACCTACGAGCAGTACTTC. The encoded protein is CSASGTYEQYF.

The chain has TRBV11-2 and TRBJ1-1; D call uncertain. V dropped 5 bases and J dropped 4 bases, with 14 bases sitting between them. There are 14 residues in the CDR3. Germline CDR1 is SGHAT and CDR2 is FQNNGV. The CDR3 sequence is CASSPNRASTEAFF. The CDR3, as DNA: TGTGCCAGCAGCCCCAACCGGGCCTCCACTGAAGCTTTCTTT.